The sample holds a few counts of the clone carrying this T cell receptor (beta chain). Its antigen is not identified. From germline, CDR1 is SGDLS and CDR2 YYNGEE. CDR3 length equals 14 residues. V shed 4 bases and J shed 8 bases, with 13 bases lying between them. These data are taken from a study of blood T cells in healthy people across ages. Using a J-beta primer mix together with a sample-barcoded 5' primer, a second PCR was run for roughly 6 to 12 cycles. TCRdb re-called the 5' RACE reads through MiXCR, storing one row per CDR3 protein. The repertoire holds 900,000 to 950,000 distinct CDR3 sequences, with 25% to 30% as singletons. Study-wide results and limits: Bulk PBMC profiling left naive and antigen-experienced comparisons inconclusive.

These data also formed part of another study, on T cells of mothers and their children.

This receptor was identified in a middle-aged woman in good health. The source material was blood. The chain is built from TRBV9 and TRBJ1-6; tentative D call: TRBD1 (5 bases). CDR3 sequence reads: CASSLRDGHSPLHF. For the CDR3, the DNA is TGTGCCAGCAGCCTACGGGACGGCCATTCACCCCTCCACTTT.